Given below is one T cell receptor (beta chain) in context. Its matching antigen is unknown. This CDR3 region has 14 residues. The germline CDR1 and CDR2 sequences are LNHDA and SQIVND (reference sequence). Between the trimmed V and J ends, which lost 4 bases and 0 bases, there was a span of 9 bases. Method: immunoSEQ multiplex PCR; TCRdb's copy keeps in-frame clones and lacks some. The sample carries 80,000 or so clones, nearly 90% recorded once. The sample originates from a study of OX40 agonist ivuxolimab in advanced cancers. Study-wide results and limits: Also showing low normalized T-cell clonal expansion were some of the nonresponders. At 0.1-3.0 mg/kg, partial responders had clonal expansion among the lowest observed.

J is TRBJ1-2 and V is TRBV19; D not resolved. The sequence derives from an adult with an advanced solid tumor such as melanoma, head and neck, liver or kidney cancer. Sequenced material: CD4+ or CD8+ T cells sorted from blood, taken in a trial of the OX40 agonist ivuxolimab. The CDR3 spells CASSRTATNYGYTF. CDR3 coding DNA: TGTGCCAGTAGTAGGACGGCAACTAACTATGGCTACACCTTC.